One TCR beta chain is described in this entry. Its target antigen remains unknown. Base quality data are lacking; no much larger clone is found one base away. The record originates from a study of T cell repertoires in breast cancer (dated by TCRdb to about 2016). General notes on the study: Tumors, lymph nodes and peripheral blood lymphocytes from breast cancer patients, as well as peripheral blood from healthy control donors, were profiled. The majority of the 20 or so patient tumors analyzed for shared TCRs were ER+/PR+. Nine healthy donors, of an age range similar to that of the patients, were included as controls. On average, sequencing produced roughly 540,000 sequences per sample, which came to roughly 9.6 reads per input cell. The study reasoned that TCRs shared between breast cancer patients would target shared antigens, given breast cancer's low mutational burden and rare common mutations. Tumors and tumor-involved lymph nodes were minced, digested with Liberase and DNase, and then passed through 70-um and 40-um filters. Tumor-free lymph nodes were processed with no enzymatic digestion, and blood samples were separated using Ficoll. Overall study outcomes, separate from this receptor: Shared TCRs were encoded by various nucleotide sequences, which suggests selection and expansion based on antigen. Sentinel lymph nodes involved by tumor shared about fourfold more TCRs with matched tumor repertoires than tumor-free nodes did (roughly 8% versus 2%). Fewer than 20 TCR pairs were shared across seven or more patient tumors and rarely found in control blood, suggesting possible tumor specificity. Shared TCRs showed TRBV7 predominance, possibly reflecting tumor recognition or mispriming bias from eight TRBV7 primers. Emulsion RT-PCR was considered qualitative rather than quantitative, since transcript abundance and primer differences skewed clone recovery. Genuine antitumor clones may have been missed because singleton TCRs were discarded and only part of each tumor was sampled.

To analyze paired alpha-beta TCRs of CD8+ T cells, the study used an expanded emulsion RT-PCR method with primers covering all TCR V genes. CD8+ T cells were isolated with a CD8 positive selection kit and were then incubated overnight in about 10 IU/mL IL-2 prior to emulsion RT-PCR. The CDR3 measures 16 amino acids from cysteine to phenylalanine. CDR3 DNA is the only sequence kept; it has 48 bases, read in frame from the first base. Looking up the germline V gene yields CDR1 MNHNS and CDR2 SASEGT. Here V drops 6 bases and J drops 1 base, and the junction holds 8 bases not matched to any gene. Libraries were prepared through emulsion pairing. Unpaired genes were suppressed by a second nested PCR containing blocking oligos, after which a third nested PCR added Illumina adaptors and barcodes. Between about 4,500 and 270,000 T cells, along with C-region, Stepout and V-region primers, were included in each emulsion RT-PCR master mix. The emulsions were generated using the Micellula Emulsion and Purification Kit, and the RT-PCR was run with Qiagen OneStep RT-PCR reagents. The pooled libraries were sequenced on an Illumina MiSeq using paired-end 2 x 250 reads. The study's processing was this. In Galaxy, read pairs were joined and then clipped at the engineered overlap into separate alpha and beta files, and any unclipped reads were discarded. Alpha-beta pairs were assigned using CompleteTCR, a MiTCR-based pipeline in which chains sharing read cluster identifiers are linked by an R script. TCR sequences seen only once, which were about 1-3.3%, were removed as potential sequencing errors. The public reads were reanalyzed by TCRdb: fastp trimming at Q25, MiXCR alignment, in-frame beta chains only. Identical CDR3 proteins give one entry, which carries the most common genes and DNA. The V and J calls were not made by the authors but by TCRdb's processing. For this sample there are about 40,000 distinct CDR3 sequences; under 50% appear just once. The ten largest clones add up to 50% to 65% of the sample.

The rearrangement joined TRBV6-1 to TRBJ2-2, with 7 middle bases fitting TRBD1. Sequences were obtained from CD8+ T cells. The receptor comes from a pool of human donors with breast cancer or a healthy control (not recorded which). The nucleotide sequence reads as follows: TGTGCCAGCAGCGCGGGCTACAGGGGGAACACCGGGGAGCTGTTTTTT. Its protein reads: CASSAGYRGNTGELFF.